The entry below gives a single TCR beta chain sequence along with its context. As yet, its antigen is unknown. The source of the sample is a study of cytomegalovirus exposure and HLA in healthy donors. Per the germline V gene, CDR1 is MGHRA and CDR2 is YSYEKL. The ends lost 4 bases at V and 2 bases at J; junction bases unmatched: 7. The CDR3 is 15 amino acids. Study-wide results and limits: According to the study, 160 or so TCR beta chains were cytomegalovirus-associated.

Libraries were prepared by immunoSEQ multiplex PCR; TCRdb keeps only in-frame clonotypes and omits some of them. In the table there are about 58,000 clones, roughly 90% of which are singletons. Sequences were obtained from PBMCs. V is TRBV4-1 and J is TRBJ2-7, with 8 bases matching TRBD2. The clonotype comes from a young man in good health and CMV-seronegative. The CDR3 region is CASSPQLAGTYEQYF. For the CDR3, the DNA is TGCGCCAGCAGCCCCCAGCTAGCGGGTACCTACGAGCAGTACTTC.